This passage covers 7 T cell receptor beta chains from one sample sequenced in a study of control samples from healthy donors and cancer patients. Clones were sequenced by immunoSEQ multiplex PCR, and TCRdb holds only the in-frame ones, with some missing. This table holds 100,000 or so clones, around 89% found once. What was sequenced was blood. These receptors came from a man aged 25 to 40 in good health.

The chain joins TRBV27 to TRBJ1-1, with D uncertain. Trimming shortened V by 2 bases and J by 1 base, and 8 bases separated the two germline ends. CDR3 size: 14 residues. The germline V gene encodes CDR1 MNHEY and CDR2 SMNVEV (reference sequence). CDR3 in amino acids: CASSLGPWNTEAFF. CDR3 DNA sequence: TGTGCCAGCAGTTTAGGACCTTGGAACACTGAAGCTTTCTTT.

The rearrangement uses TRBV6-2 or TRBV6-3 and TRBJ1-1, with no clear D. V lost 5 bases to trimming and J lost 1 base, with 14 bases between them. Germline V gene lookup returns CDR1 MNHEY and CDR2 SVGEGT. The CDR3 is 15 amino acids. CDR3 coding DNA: TGTGCCAGCAGTACCCCACGAACTAGGAACACTGAAGCTTTCTTT. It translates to CASSTPRTRNTEAFF.

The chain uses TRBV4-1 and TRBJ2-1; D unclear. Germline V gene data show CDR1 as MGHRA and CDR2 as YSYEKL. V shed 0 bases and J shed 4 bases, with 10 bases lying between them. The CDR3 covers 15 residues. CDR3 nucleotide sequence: TGCGCCAGCAGCCAAGAAGGAGAACAATACAATGAGCAGTTCTTC. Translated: CASSQEGEQYNEQFF.

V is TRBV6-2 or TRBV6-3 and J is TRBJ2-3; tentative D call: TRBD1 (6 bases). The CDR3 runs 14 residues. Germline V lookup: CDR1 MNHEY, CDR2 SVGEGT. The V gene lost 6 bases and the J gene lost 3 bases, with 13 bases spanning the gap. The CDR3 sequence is CASSLTGNTDTQYF. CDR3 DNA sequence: TGTGCCAGCAGCTTAACAGGGAATACAGATACGCAGTATTTT.

The CDR3 spells CASRSIGGRETQYF. CDR3 coding DNA: TGTGCCAGCAGAAGCATCGGCGGACGGGAGACCCAGTACTTC. V usage is TRBV6-6 and J usage is TRBJ2-5; D call uncertain. The CDR3 has 14 residues. The V gene's germline CDR1 is MNHNY and CDR2 SVGAGI (reference sequence). Trimming pared 6 bases from V and 5 bases from J, leaving 16 bases between.

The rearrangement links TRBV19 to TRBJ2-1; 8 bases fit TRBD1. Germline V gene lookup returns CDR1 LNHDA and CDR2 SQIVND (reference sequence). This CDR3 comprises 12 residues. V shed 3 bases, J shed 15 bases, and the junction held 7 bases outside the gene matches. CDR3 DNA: TGTGCCAGTAGTATGGGGGACAGGCCGTCGTTCTTC. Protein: CASSMGDRPSFF. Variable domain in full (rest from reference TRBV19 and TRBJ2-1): DGGITQSPKYLFRKEGQNVTLSCEQNLNHDAMYWYRQDPGQGLRLIYYSQIVNDFQKGDIAEGYSVSREKKESFPLTVTSAQKNPTAFYLCASSMGDRPSFFGPGTRLTVL.

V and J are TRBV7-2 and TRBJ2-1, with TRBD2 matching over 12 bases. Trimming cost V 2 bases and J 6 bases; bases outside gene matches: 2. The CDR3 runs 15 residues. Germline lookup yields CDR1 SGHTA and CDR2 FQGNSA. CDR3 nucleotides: TGTGCCAGCAGCTTAACTAGCGGGAGGCCCAATGAGCAGTTCTTC. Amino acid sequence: CASSLTSGRPNEQFF.